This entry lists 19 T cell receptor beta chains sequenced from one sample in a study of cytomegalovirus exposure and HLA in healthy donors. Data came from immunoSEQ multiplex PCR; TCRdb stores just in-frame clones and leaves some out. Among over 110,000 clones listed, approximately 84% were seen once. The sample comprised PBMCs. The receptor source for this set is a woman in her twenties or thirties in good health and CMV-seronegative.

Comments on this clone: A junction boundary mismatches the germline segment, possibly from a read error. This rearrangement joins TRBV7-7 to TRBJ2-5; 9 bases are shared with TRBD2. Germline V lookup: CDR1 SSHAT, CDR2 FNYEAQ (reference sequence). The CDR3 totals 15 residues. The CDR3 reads CASSLGGTSSETQYF. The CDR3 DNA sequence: TGTGCTAGCAGCTTAGGTGGGACTAGCAGTGAGACCCAGTACTTC.

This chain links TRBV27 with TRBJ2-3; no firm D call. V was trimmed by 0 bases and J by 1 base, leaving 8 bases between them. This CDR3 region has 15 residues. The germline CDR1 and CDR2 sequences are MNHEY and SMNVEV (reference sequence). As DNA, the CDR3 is TGTGCCAGCAGTTTATCGCGAAAAGGCACAGATACGCAGTATTTT. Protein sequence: CASSLSRKGTDTQYF.

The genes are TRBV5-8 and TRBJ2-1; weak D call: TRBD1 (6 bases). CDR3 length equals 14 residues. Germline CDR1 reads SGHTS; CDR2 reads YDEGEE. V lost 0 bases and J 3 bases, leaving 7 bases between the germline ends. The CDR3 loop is CASSLGRGYNEQFF. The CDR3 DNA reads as TGTGCCAGCAGCTTGGGCAGGGGCTACAATGAGCAGTTCTTC.

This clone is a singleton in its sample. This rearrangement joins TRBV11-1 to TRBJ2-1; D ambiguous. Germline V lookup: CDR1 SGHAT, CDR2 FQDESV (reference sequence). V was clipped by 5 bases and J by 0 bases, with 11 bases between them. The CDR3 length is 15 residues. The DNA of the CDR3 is TGTGCCAGCAGCCCGAGGTTGAGCTCCTACAATGAGCAGTTCTTC. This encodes CASSPRLSSYNEQFF.

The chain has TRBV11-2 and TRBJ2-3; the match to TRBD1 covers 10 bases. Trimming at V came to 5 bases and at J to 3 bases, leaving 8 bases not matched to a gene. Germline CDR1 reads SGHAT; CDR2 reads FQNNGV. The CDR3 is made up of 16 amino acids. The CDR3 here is CASSRIGTGVTDTQYF. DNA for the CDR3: TGTGCCAGCAGCCGCATCGGGACAGGGGTTACAGATACGCAGTATTTT.

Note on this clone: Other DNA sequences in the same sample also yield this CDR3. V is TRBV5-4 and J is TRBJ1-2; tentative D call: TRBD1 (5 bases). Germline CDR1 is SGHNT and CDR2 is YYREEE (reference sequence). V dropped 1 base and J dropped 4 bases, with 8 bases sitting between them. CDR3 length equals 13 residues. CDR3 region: CASSLSGVYGYTF. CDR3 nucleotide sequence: TGTGCCAGCAGCTTGTCGGGGGTCTATGGCTACACCTTC.

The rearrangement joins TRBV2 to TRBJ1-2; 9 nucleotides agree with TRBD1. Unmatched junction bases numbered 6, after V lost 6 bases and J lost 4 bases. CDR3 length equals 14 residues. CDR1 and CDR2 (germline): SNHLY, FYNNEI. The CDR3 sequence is CASSLTGGGYGYTF. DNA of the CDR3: TGTGCCAGCAGCTTAACAGGGGGCGGCTATGGCTACACCTTC.

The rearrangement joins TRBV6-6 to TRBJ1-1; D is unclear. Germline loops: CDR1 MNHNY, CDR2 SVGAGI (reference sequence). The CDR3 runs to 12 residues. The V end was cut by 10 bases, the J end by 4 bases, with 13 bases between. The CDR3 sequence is CATTVPSTEAFF. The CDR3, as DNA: TGTGCCACCACTGTTCCAAGCACTGAAGCTTTCTTT.

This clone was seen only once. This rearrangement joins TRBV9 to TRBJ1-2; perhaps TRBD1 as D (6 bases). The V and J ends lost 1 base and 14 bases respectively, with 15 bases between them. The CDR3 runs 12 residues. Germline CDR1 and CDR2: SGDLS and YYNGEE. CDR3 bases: TGTGCCAGCAGCGTACCGACTGACAGGCCAACCTTC. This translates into CASSVPTDRPTF.

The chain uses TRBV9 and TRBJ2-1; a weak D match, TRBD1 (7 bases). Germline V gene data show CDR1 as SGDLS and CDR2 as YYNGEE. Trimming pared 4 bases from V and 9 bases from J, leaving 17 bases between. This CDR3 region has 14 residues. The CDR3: CASSIRGADREQFF. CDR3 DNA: TGTGCCAGCAGCATCAGGGGGGCTGATCGTGAGCAGTTCTTC.

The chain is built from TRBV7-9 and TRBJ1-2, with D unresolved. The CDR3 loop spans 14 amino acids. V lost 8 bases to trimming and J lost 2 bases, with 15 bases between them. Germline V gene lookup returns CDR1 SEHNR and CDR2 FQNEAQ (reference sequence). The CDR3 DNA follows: TGTGCCAGCTCAAAGAGGGAACTGAACTATGGCTACACCTTC. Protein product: CASSKRELNYGYTF.

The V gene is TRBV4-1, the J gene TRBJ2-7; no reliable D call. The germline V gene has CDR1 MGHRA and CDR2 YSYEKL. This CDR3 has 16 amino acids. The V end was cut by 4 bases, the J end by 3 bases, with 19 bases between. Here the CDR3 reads CASSPLALSGSYEQYF. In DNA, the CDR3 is TGCGCCAGCAGCCCCCTGGCCCTATCAGGCAGCTACGAGCAGTACTTC.

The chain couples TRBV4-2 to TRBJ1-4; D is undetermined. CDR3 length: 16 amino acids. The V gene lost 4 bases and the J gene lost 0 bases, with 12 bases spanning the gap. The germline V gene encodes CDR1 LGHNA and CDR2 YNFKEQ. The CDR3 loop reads CASSLLTASTNEKLFF. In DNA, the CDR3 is TGTGCCAGCAGCCTTCTTACTGCCTCAACTAATGAAAAACTGTTTTTT.

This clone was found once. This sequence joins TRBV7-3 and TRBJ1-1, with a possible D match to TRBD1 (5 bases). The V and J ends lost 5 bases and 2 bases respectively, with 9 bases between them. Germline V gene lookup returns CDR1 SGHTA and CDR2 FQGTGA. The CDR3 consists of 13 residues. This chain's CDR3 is CASSQGSNTEAFF. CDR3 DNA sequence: TGTGCCAGCAGCCAGGGCTCAAACACTGAAGCTTTCTTT.

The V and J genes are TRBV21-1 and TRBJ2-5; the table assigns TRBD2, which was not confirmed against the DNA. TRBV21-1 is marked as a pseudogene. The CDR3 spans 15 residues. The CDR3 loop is CASSRGLAGEETQYF. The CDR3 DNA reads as TGTGCCAGCAGCAGAGGACTAGCGGGGGAAGAGACCCAGTACTTC.

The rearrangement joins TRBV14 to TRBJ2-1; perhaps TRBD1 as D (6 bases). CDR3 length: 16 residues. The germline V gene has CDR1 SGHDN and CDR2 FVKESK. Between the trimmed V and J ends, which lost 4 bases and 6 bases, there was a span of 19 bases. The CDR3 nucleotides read TGTGCCAGCAGCCTTCTCTCGCCGGGACACAGCAATGAGCAGTTCTTC. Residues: CASSLLSPGHSNEQFF.

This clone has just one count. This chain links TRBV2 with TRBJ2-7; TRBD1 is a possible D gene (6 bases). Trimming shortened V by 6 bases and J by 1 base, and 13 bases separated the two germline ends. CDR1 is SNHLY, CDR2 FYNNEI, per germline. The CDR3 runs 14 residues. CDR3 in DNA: TGTGCCAGCAGGTATAACAGGGCGTCCTACGAGCAGTACTTC. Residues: CASRYNRASYEQYF. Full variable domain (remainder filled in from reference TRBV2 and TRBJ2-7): EPEVTQTPSHQVTQMGQEVILRCVPISNHLYFYWYRQILGQKVEFLVSFYNNEISEKSEIFDDQFSVERPDGSNFTLKIRSTKLEDSAMYFCASRYNRASYEQYFGPGTRLTVT.

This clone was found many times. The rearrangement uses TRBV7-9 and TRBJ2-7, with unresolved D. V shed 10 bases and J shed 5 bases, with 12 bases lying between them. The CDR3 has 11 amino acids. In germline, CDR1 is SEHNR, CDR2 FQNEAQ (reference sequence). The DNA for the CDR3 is TGTGCCACTTCAGGCCCCCACGAGCAGTACTTC. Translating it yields CATSGPHEQYF. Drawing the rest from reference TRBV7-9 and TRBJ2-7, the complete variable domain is DTGVSQNPRHKITKRGQNVTFRCDPISEHNRLYWYRQTLGQGPEFLTYFQNEAQLEKSRLLSDRFSAERPKGSFSTLEIQRTEQGDSAMYLCATSGPHEQYFGPGTRLTVT.

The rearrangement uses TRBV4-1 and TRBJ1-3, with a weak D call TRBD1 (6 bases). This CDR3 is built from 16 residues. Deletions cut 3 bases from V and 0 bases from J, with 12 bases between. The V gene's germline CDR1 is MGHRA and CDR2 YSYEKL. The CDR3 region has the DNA TGCGCCAGCAGCCACACAGGGAAAGGCTCTGGAAACACCATATATTTT. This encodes CASSHTGKGSGNTIYF.